Following are 18 T cell receptor beta chains from one sample sequenced in a study of tumor-infiltrating lymphocytes in localized non-small cell lung cancer. Profiling relied on immunoSEQ multiplex PCR, and the TCRdb table lists in-frame clones only, not all of them. This table has 15,000 to 20,000 clones, approximately 73% appearing once. Source material: lung tumor tissue. The receptors were sampled from a human donor with non-small cell lung cancer.

V and J are TRBV20-1 and TRBJ1-2; D gene uncertain. The CDR3 totals 11 residues. The germline V gene encodes CDR1 DFQATT and CDR2 SNEGSKA (reference sequence). The V end was cut by 7 bases, the J end by 5 bases, with 11 bases between. Written as DNA, the CDR3 is TGCAGTGTCGCGCCGCCTTATGGCTACACCTTC. This gives the protein CSVAPPYGYTF.

J is TRBJ1-4 and V is TRBV19; the D is unclear. Trimming stripped 6 bases from V and 8 bases from J, with 13 bases between. This CDR3 comprises 13 residues. Germline V gene data show CDR1 as LNHDA and CDR2 as SQIVND (reference sequence). CDR3 bases: TGTGCCAGTAGCCGGGCCCTGGAGGAAAAACTGTTTTTT. Translated: CASSRALEEKLFF.

This clone has just a few counts. This chain connects TRBV18 to TRBJ2-7; 8 nucleotides line up with TRBD2. The CDR3 covers 14 residues. J lost 4 bases, V lost 6 bases, and 8 bases had no gene match. The germline V gene encodes CDR1 KGHSH and CDR2 LQKENI. This chain's CDR3 is CASSTGAGGYEQYF. Written as DNA, the CDR3 is TGTGCCAGCTCCACCGGTGCGGGAGGATACGAGCAGTACTTC.

This clone was seen just once. The chain carries TRBV6-1 and TRBJ2-1; TRBD1 matches 10 bases. The CDR3 covers 15 residues. The V and J ends lost 4 bases and 4 bases, in that order; junction bases with no gene match: 4. Germline loops: CDR1 MNHNS, CDR2 SASEGT. In DNA, the CDR3 is TGTGCCAGCAGTGGGGACAGGGGACGTTACAATGAGCAGTTCTTC. Protein: CASSGDRGRYNEQFF.

This chain joins TRBV9 and TRBJ1-3, with D tentatively TRBD1 (5 bases). Trimming shortened V by 2 bases and J by 0 bases, and 9 bases separated the two germline ends. The CDR3 sequence is 15 residues long. Germline CDR1 is SGDLS and CDR2 is YYNGEE. CDR3 loop: CASSVTGSSGNTIYF. Here the CDR3 DNA reads TGTGCCAGCAGCGTTACAGGCAGCTCTGGAAACACCATATATTTT. The full variable domain, in which reference TRBV9 and TRBJ1-3 provide the parts outside the CDR3, is DSGVTQTPKHLITATGQRVTLRCSPRSGDLSVYWYQQSLDQGLQFLIQYYNGEERAKGNILERFSAQQFPDLHSELNLSSLELGDSALYFCASSVTGSSGNTIYFGEGSWLTVV.

This chain joins TRBV30 and TRBJ1-1, with 9 bases identical to TRBD1. Germline V gene sequence: CDR1 GTSNPN, CDR2 SVGIG (reference sequence). After removal of 5 bases from V and 0 bases from J, the junction contained 7 bases not matched to a gene. This CDR3 has 15 residues. CDR3 in amino acids: CAWGGQGGMNTEAFF. In DNA, the CDR3 is TGTGCCTGGGGGGGACAGGGAGGGATGAACACTGAAGCTTTCTTT.

The chain is built from TRBV19 and TRBJ1-2; 7 bases map to TRBD1. V shed 3 bases, J shed 6 bases, and the junction held 10 bases outside the gene matches. The germline V gene encodes CDR1 LNHDA and CDR2 SQIVND (reference sequence). CDR3 length: 15 amino acids. CDR3 nucleotide sequence: TGTGCCAGTAGTATCTGGGGTAGACAGGGAGATGGCTACACCTTC. Its translation is CASSIWGRQGDGYTF.

The chain employs TRBV11-2 and TRBJ2-3, with D possibly TRBD2 on 6 matching bases. V lost 2 bases and J lost 5, with 14 bases in between. The CDR3 length is 15 residues. Germline assignment: CDR1 SGHAT and CDR2 FQNNGV. CDR3 in amino acids: CASSLIGSRGDTQYF. CDR3 DNA: TGTGCCAGCAGCTTAATCGGGAGTAGGGGAGATACGCAGTATTTT. The full variable domain, rest sourced from reference TRBV11-2 and TRBJ2-3, is EAGVAQSPRYKIIEKRQSVAFWCNPISGHATLYWYQQILGQGPKLLIQFQNNGVVDDSQLPKDRFSAERLKGVDSTLKIQPAKLEDSAVYLCASSLIGSRGDTQYFGPGTRLTVL.

The chain has TRBV20-1 and TRBJ2-1; D remains ambiguous. The CDR3 totals 11 residues. V gave up 6 bases and J gave up 4 bases, with 7 bases separating them. CDR1 and CDR2 (germline): DFQATT, SNEGSKA (reference sequence). The CDR3 DNA follows: TGCAGTGCCAAACCTTACAATGAGCAGTTCTTC. It encodes CSAKPYNEQFF.

CDR3 nucleotide sequence: TGTGCCAGCAGTTACGGGACAGACTATGAAGCTTTCTTT. Translation: CASSYGTDYEAFF. This chain links TRBV6-5 with TRBJ1-1; 7 bases are a match to TRBD1. The CDR3 has 13 amino acids. In germline, CDR1 is MNHEY, CDR2 SVGAGI. J was trimmed by 7 bases and V by 2 bases; bases with no gene match: 4.

The V and J genes are TRBV6-1 and TRBJ2-7, with D perhaps TRBD1 (6 bases). Germline V gene sequence: CDR1 MNHNS, CDR2 SASEGT. V was shortened by 2 bases and J by 3 bases, with 8 bases between the two germline ends. The CDR3 runs 13 residues. For the CDR3, the DNA is TGTGCCAGCAGTGAACAGGGGATCTACGAGCAGTACTTC. Protein product: CASSEQGIYEQYF.

This clone appeared a single time. The chain has TRBV5-8 and TRBJ2-4, with TRBD1 matching 11 bases. The germline gives CDR1 SGHTS, CDR2 YDEGEE. There are 15 residues in the CDR3. The ends lost 3 bases at V and 7 bases at J; junction bases unmatched: 6. This CDR3 is CASSWRTGGFNIQYF. CDR3 DNA sequence: TGTGCCAGCAGCTGGAGGACAGGGGGCTTCAACATTCAGTACTTC.

This clone has a handful of counts. The chain joins TRBV6-6 to TRBJ1-2; no clear D gene. This CDR3 comprises 11 residues. Per germline, CDR1 MNHNY and CDR2 SVGAGI (reference sequence). V lost 7 bases and J 1 base, leaving 4 bases between the germline ends. The CDR3 sequence: CASNSNYGYTF. For the CDR3, the DNA is TGTGCCAGCAACAGTAACTATGGCTACACCTTC.

The chain joins TRBV6-1 to TRBJ1-5, with a weak D call TRBD1 (6 bases). The CDR3 covers 18 residues. Trimming left V 2 bases short and J 1 base short, with 18 bases between. The germline V gene encodes CDR1 MNHNS and CDR2 SASEGT. In DNA form, the CDR3 reads TGTGCCAGCAGTGAACCCGGGGGGGCCGGAGGGAGCAATCAGCCCCAGCATTTT. Translating it yields CASSEPGGAGGSNQPQHF.

CDR3: CASSALGQMNTEAFF. The CDR3 region has the DNA TGCGCCAGCAGCGCCTTGGGACAGATGAACACTGAAGCTTTCTTT. V is TRBV4-1 and J is TRBJ1-1; 7 bases are a match to TRBD1. CDR1 and CDR2 from the germline V gene are MGHRA and YSYEKL. Losses at the gene ends were 5 bases for V and 0 bases for J; bases not matched to a gene: 6. This CDR3 has 15 amino acids.

This clone was counted between two and nine times. The rearrangement uses TRBV7-9 and TRBJ1-1, with TRBD1 as a possible D gene (5 bases). V lost 5 bases and J 8 bases, leaving 15 bases between the germline ends. There are 13 residues in the CDR3. Germline lookup yields CDR1 SEHNR and CDR2 FQNEAQ (reference sequence). CDR3 sequence: CASSPANRLEAFF. The CDR3 DNA is TGTGCCAGCAGCCCAGCAAACAGGTTAGAAGCTTTCTTT.

The chain is built from TRBV1 and TRBJ2-5; the table's D call, TRBD2, has no DNA check behind it. TRBV1 is an annotated pseudogene. The CDR3 is 17 residues long. The CDR3 bases are TGCACCAGCAGCCAAGATCCAGCGGGGGGGTACCAAGAGACCCAGTACTTC. Its protein is CTSSQDPAGGYQETQYF.

This clone has more than one count but fewer than ten. The chain is built from TRBV29-1 and TRBJ2-1; D may be TRBD1 or TRBD2 (5 bases each). The ends were cut back, 2 bases at V and 8 bases at J, with 22 bases in the middle. The length of the CDR3 is 16 residues. Germline values: CDR1 SQVTM, CDR2 ANQGSEA. CDR3 nucleotides: TGCAGCGTTGAATCTTCCGGGACGTCGTCGTTTTATGAGCAGTTCTTC. Protein: CSVESSGTSSFYEQFF.